These 29 T cell receptor beta chains were sequenced from one sample in a study of Graves' ophthalmopathy and Graves' hyperthyroidism. The authors amplified TCR beta CDR3 regions from RNA transcripts. The authors performed first-round RT-PCR with HTBI primers and then a second-round multiplex PCR. TCRdb processed the multiplex PCR reads anew with MiXCR; each CDR3 protein has one entry. The data contain almost 750,000 distinct CDR3 sequences, 35% to 50% of them seen just once; the ten biggest clones take up about 40%. Sequencing used peripheral blood. All receptors derive from an adult man with Graves' ophthalmopathy.

The sample holds a few counts of this clonotype. Sequence at one end of the junction differs from germline and may be a read error. The chain recombines TRBV11-2 with TRBJ1-1; tentative D call: TRBD1 (5 bases). CDR1 is SGHAT, CDR2 FQNNGV, per germline. The CDR3 spans 15 residues. CDR3 loop: CASSQGGALRTEAFF. The CDR3 DNA sequence: TGCGCCAGCAGCCAAGGAGGGGCCCTGCGAACTGAAGCTTTCTTT.

This clonotype has more than one count but fewer than ten. The J gene is TRBJ1-6, the V gene TRBV5-6; TRBD1 is a possible D gene (6 bases). Trimming removed 4 bases at V and 4 bases at J, with 15 bases between. This CDR3 comprises 16 residues. CDR1 and CDR2 (germline): SGHDT, YYEEEE. The CDR3 loop reads CASSSLRDTYNSPLHF. CDR3 in DNA: TGTGCCAGCAGCAGCCTCCGGGACACGTATAATTCACCCCTCCACTTT.

The chain carries TRBV7-9 and TRBJ2-2, with D perhaps TRBD2 (5 bases). CDR3 length equals 16 residues. V was cut by 3 bases and J by 5 bases, with 16 bases left in between. The germline CDR1 and CDR2 sequences are SEHNR and FQNEAQ (reference sequence). The CDR3 DNA is TGTGCCAGCAGCTTGGTGGTGGGAGTGGGAACCGGGGAGCTGTTTTTT. Its translation: CASSLVVGVGTGELFF.

The chain links TRBV19 to TRBJ1-5, with TRBD1 matching over 9 bases. Trimming at V came to 11 bases and at J to 6 bases, leaving 11 bases not matched to a gene. The length of the CDR3 is 14 residues. Germline V gene sequence: CDR1 LNHDA, CDR2 SQIVND (reference sequence). The CDR3 reads CALSGTGFGQPQHF. The CDR3 nucleotides read TGTGCCCTGTCCGGGACAGGGTTCGGTCAGCCCCAGCATTTT.

On this clonotype: A much larger clone is a single base away; this may be a read error. The chain is built from TRBV25-1 and TRBJ1-4; D unresolved. From germline, CDR1 is MGHDK and CDR2 SYGVNS. The CDR3 runs to 13 residues. V was shortened by 10 bases and J by 6 bases, with 15 bases between the two germline ends. The CDR3, as DNA: TGTGCCACCAGAGGTTTCGGGGATGAAAAACTGTTTTTT. This gives the protein CATRGFGDEKLFF. Complete variable domain (other parts from reference TRBV25-1 and TRBJ1-4): EADIYQTPRYLVIGTGKKITLECSQTMGHDKMYWYQQDPGMELHLIHYSYGVNSTEKGDLSSESTVSRIRTEHFPLTLESARPSHTSQYLCATRGFGDEKLFFGSGTQLSVL.

The chain employs TRBV7-9 and TRBJ2-5; 7 bases fit TRBD1. The ends lost 5 bases at V and 4 bases at J; junction bases unmatched: 7. The CDR3 is 14 amino acids. Germline V gene sequence: CDR1 SEHNR, CDR2 FQNEAQ (reference sequence). CDR3 in amino acids: CASSQQGPGETQYF. CDR3 nucleotides: TGTGCCAGCAGCCAACAGGGGCCGGGAGAGACCCAGTACTTC.

This clonotype was observed at least ten times. The chain combines TRBV15 with TRBJ2-5, with D maybe TRBD1 (7 bases). The length of the CDR3 is 14 residues. The germline V and J ends were trimmed by 0 bases and 5 bases, with 10 bases remaining between them. Germline CDR1 is LNHNV and CDR2 is YYDKDF (reference sequence). The CDR3 bases are TGTGCCACCAGCAGAGATCAGGGGGGCGAGACCCAGTACTTC. As protein: CATSRDQGGETQYF.

This clonotype was seen repeatedly, ten times or more. This chain links TRBV10-3 with TRBJ1-2, with TRBD1 matching 7 bases. This CDR3 region has 14 residues. V lost 4 bases to trimming and J lost 0 bases; unmatched junction nucleotides: 2. CDR1 is ENHRY, CDR2 SYGVKD, per germline. The CDR3 region is CAISGDRANYGYTF. The DNA of the CDR3 is TGTGCCATCAGTGGGGACAGAGCTAACTATGGCTACACCTTC.

Remarks on this clonotype: A clone one base away is much larger, so this may be a read error. The chain has TRBV15 and TRBJ2-5; D possibly corresponds to TRBD2 (6 bases). Germline assignment: CDR1 LNHNV and CDR2 YYDKDF (reference sequence). V lost 3 bases to trimming and J lost 2 bases, with 22 bases between them. There are 18 residues in the CDR3. CDR3 sequence (DNA): TGTGCCACCAGCAGCCCCCCGGGGGTACAGAGATCTCAAGAGACCCAGTACTTC. Translating gives CATSSPPGVQRSQETQYF.

This clonotype has more than one count but fewer than ten. The chain links TRBV25-1 to TRBJ2-2, with 8 nucleotides matching TRBD2. Trimming at V came to 6 bases and at J to 6 bases, leaving 9 bases not matched to a gene. The CDR3 has 15 residues. The germline V gene has CDR1 MGHDK and CDR2 SYGVNS. The CDR3 spells CASSLVSGGAGELFF. The CDR3 DNA reads as TGTGCCAGCAGCTTGGTGTCGGGAGGGGCCGGGGAGCTGTTTTTT. Variable domain in full (rest from reference TRBV25-1 and TRBJ2-2): EADIYQTPRYLVIGTGKKITLECSQTMGHDKMYWYQQDPGMELHLIHYSYGVNSTEKGDLSSESTVSRIRTEHFPLTLESARPSHTSQYLCASSLVSGGAGELFFGEGSRLTVL.

This clonotype was counted many times. The J gene is TRBJ1-5, the V gene TRBV2; D is unresolved. CDR3 length: 14 residues. The ends were cut back, 4 bases at V and 3 bases at J, with 10 bases in the middle. Germline V gene data show CDR1 as SNHLY and CDR2 as FYNNEI. The CDR3 nucleotides read TGTGCCAGCAGTGTTGACATTGTCAATCAGCCCCAGCATTTT. This codes for CASSVDIVNQPQHF.

The chain couples TRBV29-1 to TRBJ2-7, with 9 bases identical to TRBD2. The CDR3 loop spans 14 amino acids. V dropped 8 bases and J dropped 3; count of bases not matched to a gene: 11. Per germline, CDR1 SQVTM and CDR2 ANQGSEA. Here the CDR3 reads CSLAGGTSNYEQYF. CDR3 in DNA: TGCAGCTTGGCCGGAGGGACTAGCAACTACGAGCAGTACTTC.

To note about this clonotype: A much larger clone differs by one base, so this may be a read error. This rearrangement joins TRBV10-3 to TRBJ1-2; 9 bases line up with TRBD1. The CDR3 covers 17 residues. Germline V CDR1 and CDR2: ENHRY, SYGVKD. The trim removed 4 bases at V and 8 bases at J, leaving 17 bases unmatched. The CDR3 DNA is TGTGCCATCAGTGGCCCGTACGGAGACAGGGGGGTGAGGGGCTACACCTTC. Its protein is CAISGPYGDRGVRGYTF.

The chain joins TRBV20-1 to TRBJ1-4, with TRBD1 matching over 8 bases. Germline assignment: CDR1 DFQATT and CDR2 SNEGSKA (reference sequence). The CDR3 spans 15 residues. V lost 3 bases and J lost 0; bases outside the gene matches: 3. CDR3 in DNA: TGCAGTGCTAGCCGGGACAGGTCAACTAATGAAAAACTGTTTTTT. Protein sequence: CSASRDRSTNEKLFF.

A single count supports this clonotype. This chain uses TRBV29-1 with TRBJ2-5, with 10 bases that match TRBD1. V lost 6 bases and J lost 5; bases outside the gene matches: 3. Per germline, CDR1 SQVTM and CDR2 ANQGSEA. The CDR3 runs to 12 residues. This CDR3 is CSVQDRGETQYF. The DNA of the CDR3 is TGCAGCGTCCAGGACAGGGGGGAGACCCAGTACTTC.

This chain links TRBV2 with TRBJ1-2; TRBD1 matches 10 bases. The CDR3 is 17 residues long. Germline CDR1 SNHLY, CDR2 FYNNEI. Trimming took 10 bases from V and 11 from J; bases not matched to a gene: 25. Written as DNA, the CDR3 is TGTGCCACCAGCAGAGAATTAGGGGACAGGGGTTTGATCGGGTACACCTTC. The encoded protein is CATSRELGDRGLIGYTF.

This chain uses TRBV20-1 with TRBJ1-3; D not certain. The CDR3 spans 16 residues. The germline CDR1 and CDR2 sequences are DFQATT and SNEGSKA (reference sequence). Trimming removed 0 bases at V and 0 bases at J, with 12 bases between. The CDR3 loop is CSARDHPEISGNTIYF. Here the CDR3 DNA reads TGCAGTGCTAGAGATCATCCCGAAATCTCTGGAAACACCATATATTTT.

V usage is TRBV20-1 and J usage is TRBJ1-1; D is perhaps TRBD1 (6 bases). The germline V gene encodes CDR1 DFQATT and CDR2 SNEGSKA (reference sequence). V lost 3 bases and J lost 4, with 15 bases in between. This CDR3 is built from 14 residues. This chain's CDR3 is CSARRGASSTEAFF. For the CDR3, the DNA is TGCAGTGCTAGGAGGGGGGCCAGCAGCACTGAAGCTTTCTTT.

The chain recombines TRBV7-9 with TRBJ2-6; the D call may be TRBD1 or TRBD2 (6 bases each). Germline-derived CDR1 and CDR2 are SEHNR and FQNEAQ (reference sequence). The V end was cut by 0 bases, the J end by 1 base, with 10 bases between. The CDR3 loop spans 17 amino acids. The CDR3, as DNA: TGTGCCAGCAGCTTAGCGGGGGGCCCATCTGGGGCCAACGTCCTGACTTTC. As protein: CASSLAGGPSGANVLTF.

This clonotype was observed at least ten times. Relative to the germline gene, one junction end is altered; a read error may explain this. J is TRBJ1-2 and V is TRBV29-1, with D possibly matching TRBD1 (6 bases). This CDR3 contains 12 residues. Germline V CDR1 and CDR2: SQVTM, ANQGSEA. As DNA, the CDR3 is TGCAGCGTCGAAGGACAGCTCTATGGCTACACCTTC. This encodes CSVEGQLYGYTF.

Comments on this clonotype: Since no conserved phenylalanine or tryptophan closes the CDR3, a read error is the likely cause. Because the CDR3's place on the DNA is in doubt, the DNA is left out and the CDR3 is given as listed by TCRdb. V and J are TRBV5-1 and TRBJ2-5; TRBD2 was called by the table and not checked on the DNA. The CDR3 extends over 8 residues, inclusive of both ends. The germline V gene has CDR1 SGHRS and CDR2 YFSETQ. CDR3 amino acids: CASSHGTS.

Of note for this clonotype: This likely comes from a read error, as the CDR3 has no conserved phenylalanine or tryptophan at its end. The chain carries TRBV7-2 and TRBJ2-7; 8 bases agree with TRBD2. The CDR3 spans 15 residues. V dropped 4 bases and J dropped 4; count of bases not matched to a gene: 9. Germline lookup yields CDR1 SGHTA and CDR2 FQGNSA. This chain's CDR3 is CASSSGGPAGYEQYI. The CDR3 DNA sequence: TGTGCCAGCAGCTCGGGGGGGCCTGCGGGGTACGAGCAGTACATC.

This clonotype was seen many times. The gene calls are TRBV19 and TRBJ2-5; tentative D call: TRBD2 (6 bases). V lost 9 bases, J lost 1 base, and 12 bases lay in between. The CDR3 extends over 13 amino acids. Germline CDR1 reads LNHDA; CDR2 reads SQIVND (reference sequence). CDR3 sequence reads: CASTSGGQETQYF. CDR3 DNA: TGTGCCAGCACCTCCGGGGGCCAAGAGACCCAGTACTTC.

Note on this clonotype: The junction shows a germline mismatch at one end, possibly a read error. The chain joins TRBV19 to TRBJ2-2, with D unresolved. CDR1 is LNHDA, CDR2 SQIVND, per germline (reference sequence). This CDR3 has 14 residues. The CDR3 protein is CASSGQGSTGQLFF. For the CDR3, the DNA is TGTGCCAGTAGCGGTCAAGGGTCCACCGGGCAGCTGTTTTTT.

V usage is TRBV10-3 and J usage is TRBJ1-2; tentative D call: TRBD1 (5 bases). CDR1 is ENHRY, CDR2 SYGVKD, per germline. Trimming shortened V by 0 bases and J by 4 bases, and 12 bases separated the two germline ends. The CDR3 sequence is 15 residues long. CDR3 sequence reads: CAISESVGQFYGYTF. The CDR3 DNA reads TGTGCCATCAGTGAGTCGGTAGGACAATTCTATGGCTACACCTTC.

CDR3 amino acids: CSLGLENQPQHF. The CDR3 coding sequence is TGCAGCTTGGGATTGGAGAATCAGCCCCAGCATTTT. The rearrangement links TRBV29-1 to TRBJ1-5; D uncertain. The V end lost 8 bases, the J end lost 4 bases, and 12 bases lay between the germline ends. CDR1 is SQVTM, CDR2 ANQGSEA, per germline. The CDR3 loop spans 12 amino acids.

As concerns this clonotype: A much larger clone differs by one base, so this may be a read error. The chain carries TRBV10-3 and TRBJ1-5; TRBD1 matches at 9 bases. J lost 7 bases, V lost 4 bases, and 2 bases had no gene match. Per germline, CDR1 ENHRY and CDR2 SYGVKD. The CDR3 extends over 13 amino acids. CDR3 nucleotide sequence: TGTGCCATCAGTGGGGACAGGGAGCAGCCCCAGCATTTT. It yields the protein CAISGDREQPQHF.

This clonotype was detected only a few times. This rearrangement joins TRBV7-2 to TRBJ2-5; D may be TRBD2 (6 bases). With 0 bases removed from V and 4 bases from J, the gap between germline ends came to 18 bases. From germline, CDR1 is SGHTA and CDR2 FQGNSA. This CDR3 is built from 17 residues. The DNA for the CDR3 is TGTGCCAGCAGCTTAGCTTTGGTGGGAGGAATAGGAGAGACCCAGTACTTC. It codes for CASSLALVGGIGETQYF.

The chain joins TRBV9 to TRBJ2-7, with 11 bases matching TRBD1. The CDR3 sequence is 17 residues long. The V segment lost 6 bases and the J segment 7 bases; nucleotides outside the gene matches: 18. Germline CDR1 reads SGDLS; CDR2 reads YYNGEE. The CDR3 bases are TGTGCCAGCATGCGTGGATTGATGGGACAGGGGGATAGGGAGCAGTACTTC. Its protein product is CASMRGLMGQGDREQYF.